The 10 T cell receptor beta chains below come from one sample, sequenced in a study of CD8 T cells in ankylosing spondylitis. TCRdb reanalysed the 5' RACE reads using MiXCR and keeps one entry per CDR3 protein. The sample shows 300,000 to 400,000 distinct CDR3 sequences, 20% to 25% of them seen only once. Sequencing was performed on blood, either unsorted or a sorted T cell fraction (not recorded which). The source is a male donor with ankylosing spondylitis or in good health (not recorded which).

V usage is TRBV5-1 and J usage is TRBJ2-1; TRBD2 aligns across 10 bases. CDR1 and CDR2 (germline): SGHRS, YFSETQ. V lost 4 bases, J lost 8 bases, and 18 bases stayed unmatched. The CDR3 contains 18 residues. CDR3 DNA sequence: TGCGCCAGCAGCCCGCCTCTAGCGGGGGACGATTCGCGGCATGAGCAGTTCTTC. Its protein product is CASSPPLAGDDSRHEQFF.

The chain uses TRBV12-3 or TRBV12-4 and TRBJ1-1, with a tentative D call TRBD1 (5 bases). CDR3 length: 15 residues. Trimming shortened V by 1 base and J by 1 base, and 10 bases separated the two germline ends. The CDR3 region is CASSLVAGQNTEAFF. CDR3 bases: TGTGCCAGCAGTTTAGTGGCAGGGCAGAACACTGAAGCTTTCTTT.

V and J are TRBV27 and TRBJ1-6; D perhaps matches TRBD1 (5 bases). The CDR3 is 17 amino acids. With 4 bases removed from V and 0 bases from J, the gap between germline ends came to 13 bases. CDR1 is MNHEY, CDR2 SMNVEV, per germline (reference sequence). The CDR3 DNA sequence: TGTGCCAGCAGTTCCCGGGACCGCAGCTCCTATAATTCACCCCTCCACTTT. As protein: CASSSRDRSSYNSPLHF.

J is TRBJ2-2 and V is TRBV4-1; 12 positions match TRBD2. Trimming cost V 5 bases and J 6 bases; bases outside gene matches: 4. Germline V gives CDR1 MGHRA, CDR2 YSYEKL. CDR3 length equals 15 residues. CDR3 sequence reads: CASSETSGGAGELFF. For the CDR3, the DNA is TGCGCCAGCAGCGAGACTAGCGGGGGTGCCGGGGAGCTGTTTTTT.

The chain carries TRBV30 and TRBJ2-1; D is perhaps TRBD1 (6 bases). Germline lookup yields CDR1 GTSNPN and CDR2 SVGIG (reference sequence). V lost 0 bases, J lost 6 bases, and 9 bases lay in between. The CDR3 is 13 amino acids. The CDR3 here is CAWSVVGGNEQFF. CDR3 nucleotide sequence: TGTGCCTGGAGTGTGGTAGGGGGCAATGAGCAGTTCTTC.

The V call is TRBV28, the J call TRBJ2-7; TRBD1 matches 9 bases. Germline V CDR1 and CDR2: MDHEN, SYDVKM. CDR3 length equals 15 residues. Trimming took 2 bases from V and 3 from J; bases not matched to a gene: 5. DNA for the CDR3: TGTGCCAGCAGTTTACCGGGACAGGGCATCTACGAGCAGTACTTC. It specifies CASSLPGQGIYEQYF.

The CDR3 reads CASSSEQGTIKAFF. The CDR3 DNA reads TGTGCCAGCAGTTCAGAACAGGGGACTATTAAAGCTTTCTTT. The chain combines TRBV27 with TRBJ1-1; 7 nucleotides align to TRBD1. Trimming cost V 4 bases and J 9 bases; bases outside gene matches: 11. Germline loops: CDR1 MNHEY, CDR2 SMNVEV (reference sequence). The CDR3 is made up of 14 amino acids.

This clonotype showed up many times. This likely comes from a read error, as the CDR3 has no conserved phenylalanine or tryptophan at its end. It is unclear where the CDR3 begins or ends on the DNA, so no DNA is shown, and the CDR3 is as TCRdb lists it. The chain links TRBV7-2 to TRBJ2-1; the table's D call, TRBD1, has no DNA check behind it. Germline V gene lookup returns CDR1 SGHTA and CDR2 FQGNSA. Inclusive of both ends, the CDR3 amounts to 13 amino acids. CDR3 sequence: CASSSLDRGGQTV.

This clonotype occurred a few times. V and J are TRBV6-1 and TRBJ2-2, with TRBD2 matching over 9 bases. CDR1 and CDR2 from the germline V gene are MNHNS and SASEGT. The junction had 10 bases not matched to a gene; V was cut back by 5 bases and J by 6 bases. The length of the CDR3 is 16 residues. The CDR3 DNA sequence: TGTGCCAGCAGTATAACGGCGGGGGGGCCTTCCGGGGAGCTGTTTTTT. Translating it yields CASSITAGGPSGELFF.

This clonotype appeared a few times. V usage is TRBV19 and J usage is TRBJ2-7, with D possibly being TRBD1 (6 bases). Trimming removed 3 bases from V and 0 bases from J, with 12 bases in between. Germline V gives CDR1 LNHDA, CDR2 SQIVND (reference sequence). CDR3 length equals 15 residues. This CDR3 reads CASSMGAGLSYEQYF. The CDR3 coding sequence is TGTGCCAGTAGTATGGGGGCAGGACTCTCCTACGAGCAGTACTTC.